The 28 T cell receptor beta chains below were found in one sample sequenced in a study of blood T cells in healthy people across ages. Sample-barcoded 5' priming and a J-beta primer mix drove a second PCR of roughly 7 to 11 cycles. TCRdb re-called the 5' RACE reads through MiXCR, storing one row per CDR3 protein. Of 1.8 million or so distinct CDR3 sequences listed, more than 35% are singletons. Sequencing input: blood. Receptors were obtained from a human donor in good health.

This clonotype was seen more than once but under ten times. The chain couples TRBV12-3 or TRBV12-4 to TRBJ1-1, with D perhaps matching TRBD1 (5 bases). V lost 6 bases and J lost 4, with 27 bases in between. The length of the CDR3 is 18 residues. The CDR3 loop is CASSPGPQEPGPATEAFF. As DNA, the CDR3 is TGTGCCAGCAGCCCGGGTCCTCAAGAACCGGGGCCGGCCACTGAAGCTTTCTTT.

This clonotype was recorded a few times. CDR3 sequence (DNA): TGTGCCAGCAGCTTGGCCTCGGCTGGACCCTATGGCTACACCTTC. This gives the protein CASSLASAGPYGYTF. This chain uses TRBV5-6 with TRBJ1-2; D gene ambiguous. Germline V gene sequence: CDR1 SGHDT, CDR2 YYEEEE. The CDR3 has 15 amino acids. Trimming removed 0 bases at V and 4 bases at J, with 13 bases between.

As to this clonotype: One junction end does not reproduce the germline sequence, and a read error may be involved. The genes are TRBV6-5 and TRBJ2-3, with 7 bases aligning to TRBD2. Germline V gene sequence: CDR1 MNHEY, CDR2 SVGAGI. The CDR3 consists of 16 residues. Written as DNA, the CDR3 is TGTGCCTGCAGTAAATCTGGACTAGTATCGGCAGATACGCAGTATTTT. It translates to CACSKSGLVSADTQYF.

The gene calls are TRBV6-2 or TRBV6-3 and TRBJ2-1, with 9 bases fitting TRBD2. The CDR3 spans 15 residues. The V gene end was trimmed by 8 bases and the J gene end by 3 bases; junction bases not matched to a gene: 8. Germline CDR1 and CDR2: MNHEY and SVGEGT. CDR3 in DNA: TGTGCCAGCTTATGGCGGGAGGGCCTCTACAATGAGCAGTTCTTC. This sequence encodes CASLWREGLYNEQFF.

The chain has TRBV4-1 and TRBJ1-2; D is possibly TRBD1 (5 bases). There are 14 residues in the CDR3. The V gene lost 0 bases and the J gene lost 4 bases, with 9 bases spanning the gap. Germline lookup yields CDR1 MGHRA and CDR2 YSYEKL. CDR3 DNA sequence: TGCGCCAGCAGCCAAGACGGGACGGCCTATGGCTACACCTTC. Protein product: CASSQDGTAYGYTF.

The chain carries TRBV29-1 and TRBJ1-2; D not certain. Germline V gene data show CDR1 as SQVTM and CDR2 as ANQGSEA. The CDR3 loop spans 13 amino acids. Trimming shortened V by 3 bases and J by 11 bases, and 19 bases separated the two germline ends. The CDR3 nucleotides are TGCAGCGTTGAGGTACACCCCGAGGGAAGGTACACCTTC. Residues: CSVEVHPEGRYTF.

This clonotype was detected only a few times. V and J are TRBV20-1 and TRBJ2-1; D is perhaps TRBD2 (7 bases). Trimming cost V 2 bases and J 4 bases, with 15 bases left between them. The germline gives CDR1 DFQATT, CDR2 SNEGSKA (reference sequence). There are 15 residues in the CDR3. The CDR3 region has the DNA TGCAGTGCTAGAACGACGGGGGGCCCTTACAATGAGCAGTTCTTC. It specifies CSARTTGGPYNEQFF.

This chain links TRBV24-1 with TRBJ2-3; D is perhaps TRBD1 (5 bases). Trimming left V 4 bases short and J 2 bases short, with 18 bases between. There are 17 residues in the CDR3. Germline CDR1 and CDR2: KGHDR and SFDVKD. The CDR3 is CATSDDAGYLITDTQYF. In DNA, the CDR3 is TGTGCCACCAGTGACGATGCAGGGTATTTAATCACAGATACGCAGTATTTT.

The CDR3 reads CASSSGAGREKLFF. The CDR3 DNA reads TGTGCCAGCAGCTCAGGGGCGGGACGAGAAAAACTGTTTTTT. The chain uses TRBV7-2 and TRBJ1-4; TRBD1 is a possible D gene (6 bases). Germline V CDR1 and CDR2: SGHTA, FQGNSA. The V gene lost 4 bases and the J gene lost 8 bases, with 14 bases spanning the gap. The CDR3 runs to 14 residues.

J is TRBJ1-2 and V is TRBV6-6; TRBD1 matches at 7 bases. V dropped 2 bases and J dropped 5; count of bases not matched to a gene: 5. Germline CDR1 and CDR2: MNHNY and SVGAGI (reference sequence). The CDR3 consists of 14 residues. In DNA, the CDR3 is TGTGCCAGCAGTTACGAGGGGGCGATTTATGGCTACACCTTC. It is translated as CASSYEGAIYGYTF.

The V call is TRBV10-3, the J call TRBJ2-3; weak D call: TRBD2 (5 bases). Trimming took off 6 bases at V and 2 bases at J, with 9 bases between the two ends. Germline V gene data show CDR1 as ENHRY and CDR2 as SYGVKD. The CDR3 totals 13 residues. CDR3 bases: TGTGCCATCAGGAGCGGACTCACAGATACGCAGTATTTT. This codes for CAIRSGLTDTQYF.

The chain uses TRBV30 and TRBJ1-2; D remains ambiguous. The CDR3 has 13 residues. V lost 3 bases and J lost 2, with 10 bases in between. CDR1 GTSNPN and CDR2 SVGIG come from the germline V gene (reference sequence). The CDR3 coding sequence is TGTGCCTGGAGCAAAGACTTCAACTATGGCTACACCTTC. It yields the protein CAWSKDFNYGYTF.

This rearrangement joins TRBV20-1 to TRBJ1-2; 9 bases map to TRBD1. CDR3 length: 15 residues. J was trimmed by 5 bases and V by 2 bases; bases with no gene match: 9. Germline V gene sequence: CDR1 DFQATT, CDR2 SNEGSKA (reference sequence). CDR3 DNA: TGCAGTGCTAGACCAATAACAGGGGGCTCGTATGGCTACACCTTC. It yields the protein CSARPITGGSYGYTF.

The table lists this clonotype with a few counts. CDR3: CSASLAGGGPSFDGDTQYF. The CDR3 DNA reads as TGCAGTGCTTCACTAGCGGGGGGAGGACCCAGTTTCGACGGTGATACGCAGTATTTT. The V call is TRBV20-1, the J call TRBJ2-3, with 12 nucleotides matching TRBD2. The germline gives CDR1 DFQATT, CDR2 SNEGSKA (reference sequence). V lost 5 bases to trimming and J lost 6 bases; unmatched junction nucleotides: 21. The CDR3 runs 19 residues.

The chain has TRBV6-1 and TRBJ1-1; TRBD1 aligns across 7 bases. The CDR3 totals 14 residues. Germline CDR1 reads MNHNS; CDR2 reads SASEGT. The junction had 14 bases not matched to a gene; V was cut back by 10 bases and J by 6 bases. The CDR3 is CATKLGGGGPEAFF. DNA of the CDR3: TGTGCCACCAAATTAGGGGGAGGGGGCCCTGAAGCTTTCTTT.

This clonotype came up a few times. The chain is built from TRBV12-3 or TRBV12-4 and TRBJ2-5, with 14 bases fitting TRBD2. The CDR3 sequence is 17 residues long. V trimming: 5 bases; J trimming: 3 bases; junction bases outside the gene matches: 8. CDR3 residues: CASSPPPGLAGEETQYF. CDR3 nucleotide sequence: TGTGCCAGCAGTCCGCCACCGGGACTAGCGGGGGAAGAGACCCAGTACTTC.

Comment on this clonotype: Relative to the germline gene, one junction end is altered; a read error may explain this. V gene TRBV5-1 combines with J gene TRBJ2-7, with TRBD1 identical over 8 bases. The germline V gene encodes CDR1 SGHRS and CDR2 YFSETQ. The CDR3 is made up of 12 amino acids. The CDR3 is CASSDRGYGQYF. In DNA form, the CDR3 reads TGCGCCAGCAGCGACAGGGGCTACGGGCAGTACTTC.

This clonotype was observed a handful of times. V gene TRBV5-6 combines with J gene TRBJ2-2; no firm D call. This CDR3 is 16 amino acids long. V was trimmed by 2 bases and J by 4 bases, leaving 15 bases between them. Germline assignment: CDR1 SGHDT and CDR2 YYEEEE. CDR3 nucleotide sequence: TGTGCCAGCAGCTTTAGGTTAAGGAATCCCACCGGGGAGCTGTTTTTT. Translated, it gives CASSFRLRNPTGELFF.

This clonotype was counted only a few times. Relative to the germline gene, one junction end is altered; a read error may explain this. V gene TRBV5-1 combines with J gene TRBJ2-5; D not resolved. The CDR3 totals 13 residues. Per the germline V gene, CDR1 is SGHRS and CDR2 is YFSETQ. CDR3 sequence reads: CASSLEPGETQYF. In nucleotides, the CDR3 is TGTGCCAGCAGCTTAGAACCTGGGGAGACCCAGTACTTC. Together with reference TRBV5-1 and TRBJ2-5, the CDR3 gives the full variable domain: KAGVTQTPRYLIKTRGQQVTLSCSPISGHRSVSWYQQTPGQGLQFLFEYFSETQRNKGNFPGRFSGRQFSNSRSEMNVSTLELGDSALYLCASSLEPGETQYFGPGTRLLVL.

This clonotype occurred a few times. Relative to the germline gene, one junction end is altered; a read error may explain this. This chain's CDR3 is CSARGSFRSEKLFF. DNA for the CDR3: TGCAGTGCCAGAGGGAGCTTCAGGAGTGAAAAACTGTTTTTT. The chain links TRBV20-1 to TRBJ1-4; D unresolved. Germline-derived CDR1 and CDR2 are DFQATT and SNEGSKA (reference sequence). CDR3 size: 14 residues.

This chain uses TRBV20-1 with TRBJ2-1; D is unresolved. Gene TRBJ2-7 matches the end of the DNA better, so the J call may be wrong. The CDR3 is 16 amino acids. The germline V gene has CDR1 DFQATT and CDR2 SNEGSKA (reference sequence). CDR3 DNA: TGCAGTGCTAGAGTCCGGACGGCAAGCTCCTACAATGAGCAGTACTTC. Protein sequence: CSARVRTASSYNEQYF.

This clonotype was counted only a few times. V usage is TRBV4-3 and J usage is TRBJ2-7, with D perhaps matching TRBD1 (7 bases). CDR1 is LGHNA, CDR2 YSLEER, per germline. The V gene lost 4 bases and the J gene lost 2 bases, with 18 bases spanning the gap. The CDR3 length is 16 residues. The CDR3 loop is CASSPQASRGAYEQYF. The CDR3 nucleotides read TGCGCCAGCAGCCCTCAGGCGTCCAGGGGGGCCTACGAGCAGTACTTC.

V usage is TRBV4-1 and J usage is TRBJ1-1, with D possibly being TRBD1 (6 bases). CDR3 length equals 16 residues. With 0 bases removed from V and 0 bases from J, the gap between germline ends came to 11 bases. Germline lookup yields CDR1 MGHRA and CDR2 YSYEKL. The CDR3 region has the DNA TGCGCCAGCAGCCAAGACCCAGGGGTGATGAACACTGAAGCTTTCTTT. It codes for CASSQDPGVMNTEAFF.

This clonotype was counted only a few times. V and J are TRBV7-9 and TRBJ2-1; the match to TRBD2 covers 10 bases. V shed 2 bases, J shed 7 bases, and the junction held 5 bases outside the gene matches. This CDR3 spans 15 amino acids. The germline CDR1 and CDR2 sequences are SEHNR and FQNEAQ (reference sequence). The CDR3 spells CASSLIAGGQNEQFF. The CDR3 DNA reads TGTGCCAGCAGCTTAATAGCGGGGGGACAGAATGAGCAGTTCTTC.

This rearrangement joins TRBV7-3 to TRBJ2-1; perhaps TRBD2 as D (6 bases). Germline V gene lookup returns CDR1 SGHTA and CDR2 FQGTGA. The V end was cut by 5 bases, the J end by 8 bases, with 10 bases between. This CDR3 contains 12 residues. This chain's CDR3 is CASSRPGDEQFF. Here the CDR3 DNA reads TGTGCCAGCAGCAGACCGGGGGATGAGCAGTTCTTC. Looking up the rest from reference TRBV7-3 and TRBJ2-1 gives the full variable domain: GAGVSQTPSNKVTEKGKYVELRCDPISGHTALYWYRQSLGQGPEFLIYFQGTGAADDSGLPNDRFFAVRPEGSVSTLKIQRTERGDSAVYLCASSRPGDEQFFGPGTRLTVL.

This clonotype was recorded at least ten times. The gene calls are TRBV12-3 or TRBV12-4 and TRBJ2-1; D remains ambiguous. Trimming left V 5 bases short and J 7 bases short, with 6 bases between. This CDR3 contains 11 residues. The CDR3 protein is CASSPSNEQFF. The CDR3 DNA follows: TGTGCCAGCAGTCCCTCAAATGAGCAGTTCTTC.

This clonotype appeared a few times. This chain joins TRBV6-6 and TRBJ1-2; maybe TRBD1 (6 bases). Germline loops: CDR1 MNHNY, CDR2 SVGAGI (reference sequence). The V end lost 6 bases, the J end lost 10 bases, and 21 bases lay between the germline ends. The length of the CDR3 is 14 residues. Here the CDR3 reads CASSPMGQRASYTF. In nucleotides, the CDR3 is TGTGCCAGCAGCCCTATGGGACAAAGGGCCTCCTACACCTTC.

The CDR3 DNA follows: TGCGCCAGCAGCCAACGGCGGGGGAGCTCCTACAATGAGCAGTTCTTC. This sequence encodes CASSQRRGSSYNEQFF. The rearrangement joins TRBV4-3 to TRBJ2-1, with TRBD2 matching 7 bases. Germline V lookup: CDR1 LGHNA, CDR2 YSLEER. This CDR3 region has 16 residues. V lost 2 bases to trimming and J lost 0 bases; unmatched junction nucleotides: 4.